This T cell receptor beta chain was obtained from a study of T cell repertoires in cytomegalovirus infection. General study points: Cumulative public TCR beta family frequency identified carriers of CMV plus the relevant HLA.

TCRdb used MiXCR to reprocess the reads, holding one entry per CDR3 protein. The sample records about 230,000 distinct CDR3 sequences, 22% being singletons. Of note for this clonotype: What it binds is not known.

V was cut by 0 bases and J by 1 base, with 7 bases left in between. The CDR3 runs 13 residues. Looked up from germline, CDR1 is SQVTM and CDR2 is ANQGSEA. The chain combines TRBV29-1 with TRBJ2-7; D is perhaps TRBD1 (5 bases). The TCR was taken from a human donor in good health (CMV status not recorded). Some clones in this sample may be carry-over from other donors' samples. The sequencing sample was made of CD8+ T cells from PBMCs. The CDR3 loop reads CSVEDRASYEQYF. In DNA, the CDR3 is TGCAGCGTTGAAGACAGGGCTTCCTACGAGCAGTACTTC.